Listed here is a single T cell receptor beta chain. Its antigen is still unknown. TCRbeta CDR3 was sequenced at survey depth with template counts. Libraries were prepared by immunoSEQ multiplex PCR; TCRdb keeps only in-frame clonotypes and omits some of them. The table has about 9,800 clones, just over 65% seen once. This entry belongs to a study of tissue T cells after allogeneic stem cell transplantation. General observations from the study: Across patients, clones rarely overlapped, yet motif clusters were shared tissue-specifically. Anatomically similar tissues had similar TCR repertoires within each patient. The patient cohort was small and clinically heterogeneous, with limited sampling depth.

Germline CDR1 is MNHEY and CDR2 is SVGAGI. V gave up 10 bases and J gave up 8 bases; unmatched junction bases: 7. CDR3 size: 11 residues. This specimen was tissue from the stomach, taken at autopsy. V and J are TRBV6-5 and TRBJ1-2; TRBD1 matches at 7 bases. This TCR derives from a male donor at least 60 years old with lung cancer. The CDR3 sequence: CATWGQPGYTF. For the CDR3, the DNA is TGTGCCACCTGGGGACAGCCGGGCTACACCTTC.